Listed below are T cell receptor beta chains from one sample, sequenced in a study of T cell changes during pregnancy in multiple sclerosis. Assay used: immunoSEQ multiplex PCR; TCRdb lists only in-frame clones, some missing. Here the sample spans 35,000 or so clones, about 91% being singletons. Sample: CD4+ T cells from peripheral blood mononuclear cells, taken in the third trimester of pregnancy. These receptors were collected from a female donor in good health, enrolled as a control in a pregnancy study. CDR3s include the opening cysteine and the closing phenylalanine or tryptophan. Each record gives: V gene, J gene, D gene, CDR3 DNA, CDR3 protein. D genes are given only for firm matches.

v_call: TRBV27; j_call: TRBJ2-1; d_call: -; cdr3_nt: TGTGCCAGCACCCCAATGGGAGTTCCAGCCAATGAGCAGTTCTTC; cdr3_aa: CASTPMGVPANEQFF
v_call: TRBV19; j_call: TRBJ2-2; d_call: -; cdr3_nt: TGTGCCAGTACAGCAGGGGAAAAAGCCGGGGAGCTGTTTTTT; cdr3_aa: CASTAGEKAGELFF
v_call: TRBV15; j_call: TRBJ1-6; d_call: -; cdr3_nt: TGTGCCACCAGCAGAGAGGGCAGATCTTCCCTCCACTTT; cdr3_aa: CATSREGRSSLHF
v_call: TRBV6-1; j_call: TRBJ2-5; d_call: TRBD1; cdr3_nt: TGTGCCAGCAGGGGACAGATAAGCCGTGAGACCCAGTACTTC; cdr3_aa: CASRGQISRETQYF
v_call: TRBV7-2; j_call: TRBJ2-2; d_call: TRBD2; cdr3_nt: TGTGCCAGCAGCTTAGTGGCTAGCGGGCCGAACACCGGGGAGCTGTTTTTT; cdr3_aa: CASSLVASGPNTGELFF
v_call: TRBV7-2; j_call: TRBJ2-7; d_call: -; cdr3_nt: TGTGCCAGCAGCTTTTTCAGCTACGAGCAGTACTTC; cdr3_aa: CASSFFSYEQYF
v_call: TRBV19; j_call: TRBJ2-1; d_call: -; cdr3_nt: TGTGCCAGTAGGGACAGTTCCTACAATGAGCAGTTCTTC; cdr3_aa: CASRDSSYNEQFF
v_call: TRBV5-8; j_call: TRBJ2-2; d_call: TRBD2; cdr3_nt: TGTGCCAGCAGCTTGTCTAGCGGGGCCACCGGGGAGCTGTTTTTT; cdr3_aa: CASSLSSGATGELFF
v_call: TRBV19; j_call: TRBJ1-3; d_call: -; cdr3_nt: TGTGCCAGTAGTAGGGGGCTTGCGGACACCATATATTTT; cdr3_aa: CASSRGLADTIYF
v_call: TRBV2; j_call: TRBJ1-4; d_call: -; cdr3_nt: TGTGCCAGCCAAGGACAGATTAATGAAAAACTGTTTTTT; cdr3_aa: CASQGQINEKLFF
v_call: TRBV28; j_call: TRBJ1-2; d_call: -; cdr3_nt: TGTGCCAGCAGTTTAGCCCGTCAGGGGATCGCTAACTATGGCTACACCTTC; cdr3_aa: CASSLARQGIANYGYTF
v_call: TRBV5-1; j_call: TRBJ2-6; d_call: -; cdr3_nt: TGCGCCAGCAGCGTCCGGGACACCCTCTCTGGGGCCAACGTCCTGACTTTC; cdr3_aa: CASSVRDTLSGANVLTF